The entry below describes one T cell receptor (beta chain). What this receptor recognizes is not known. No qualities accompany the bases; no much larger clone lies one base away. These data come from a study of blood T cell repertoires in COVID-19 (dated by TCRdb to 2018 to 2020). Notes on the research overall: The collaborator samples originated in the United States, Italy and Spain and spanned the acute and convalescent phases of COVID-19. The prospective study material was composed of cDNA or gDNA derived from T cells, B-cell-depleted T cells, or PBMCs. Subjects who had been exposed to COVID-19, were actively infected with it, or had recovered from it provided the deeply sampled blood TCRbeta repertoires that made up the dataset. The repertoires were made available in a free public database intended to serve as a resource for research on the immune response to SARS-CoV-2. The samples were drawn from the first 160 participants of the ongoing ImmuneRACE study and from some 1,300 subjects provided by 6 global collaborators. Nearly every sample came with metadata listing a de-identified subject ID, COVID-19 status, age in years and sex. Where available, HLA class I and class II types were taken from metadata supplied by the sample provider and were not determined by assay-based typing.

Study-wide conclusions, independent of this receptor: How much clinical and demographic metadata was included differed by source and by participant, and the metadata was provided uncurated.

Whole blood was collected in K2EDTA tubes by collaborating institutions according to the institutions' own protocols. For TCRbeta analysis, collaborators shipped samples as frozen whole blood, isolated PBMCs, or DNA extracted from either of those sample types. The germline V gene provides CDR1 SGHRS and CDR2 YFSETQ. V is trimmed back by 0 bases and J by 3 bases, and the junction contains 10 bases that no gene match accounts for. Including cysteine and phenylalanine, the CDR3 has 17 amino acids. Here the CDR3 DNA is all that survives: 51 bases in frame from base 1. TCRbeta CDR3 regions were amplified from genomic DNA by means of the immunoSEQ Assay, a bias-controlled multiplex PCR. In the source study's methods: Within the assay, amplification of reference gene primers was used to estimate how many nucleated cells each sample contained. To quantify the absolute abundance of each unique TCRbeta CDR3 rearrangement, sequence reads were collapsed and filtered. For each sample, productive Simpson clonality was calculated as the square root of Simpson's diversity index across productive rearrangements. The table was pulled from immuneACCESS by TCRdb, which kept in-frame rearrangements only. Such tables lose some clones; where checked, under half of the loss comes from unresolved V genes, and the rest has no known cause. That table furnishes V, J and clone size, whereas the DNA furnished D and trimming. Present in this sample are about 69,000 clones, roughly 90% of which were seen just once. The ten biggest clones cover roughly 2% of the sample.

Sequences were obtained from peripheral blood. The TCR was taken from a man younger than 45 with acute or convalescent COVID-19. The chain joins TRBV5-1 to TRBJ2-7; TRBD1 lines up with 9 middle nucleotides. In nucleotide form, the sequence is TGCGCCAGCAGCTTGGAGGGACGCCCGGGACAGGGCTACGAGCAGTACTTC. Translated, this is CASSLEGRPGQGYEQYF.